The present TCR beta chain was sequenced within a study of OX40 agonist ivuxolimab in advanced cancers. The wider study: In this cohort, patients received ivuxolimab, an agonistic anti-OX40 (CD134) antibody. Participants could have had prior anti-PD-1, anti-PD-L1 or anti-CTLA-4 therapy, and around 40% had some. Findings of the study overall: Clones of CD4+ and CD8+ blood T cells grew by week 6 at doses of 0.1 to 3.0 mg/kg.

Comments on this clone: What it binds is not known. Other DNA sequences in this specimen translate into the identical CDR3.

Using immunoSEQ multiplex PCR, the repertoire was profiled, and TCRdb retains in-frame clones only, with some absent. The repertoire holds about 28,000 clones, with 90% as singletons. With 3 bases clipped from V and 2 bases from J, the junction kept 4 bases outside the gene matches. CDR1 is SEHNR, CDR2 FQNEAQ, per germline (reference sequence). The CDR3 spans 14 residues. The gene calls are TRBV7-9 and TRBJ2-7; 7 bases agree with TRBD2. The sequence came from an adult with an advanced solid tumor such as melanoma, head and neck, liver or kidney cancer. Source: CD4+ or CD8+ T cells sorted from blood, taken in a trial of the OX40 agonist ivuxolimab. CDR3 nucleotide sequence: TGTGCCAGCAGCTTTCGGGACTATACCTACGAGCAGTACTTC. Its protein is CASSFRDYTYEQYF.